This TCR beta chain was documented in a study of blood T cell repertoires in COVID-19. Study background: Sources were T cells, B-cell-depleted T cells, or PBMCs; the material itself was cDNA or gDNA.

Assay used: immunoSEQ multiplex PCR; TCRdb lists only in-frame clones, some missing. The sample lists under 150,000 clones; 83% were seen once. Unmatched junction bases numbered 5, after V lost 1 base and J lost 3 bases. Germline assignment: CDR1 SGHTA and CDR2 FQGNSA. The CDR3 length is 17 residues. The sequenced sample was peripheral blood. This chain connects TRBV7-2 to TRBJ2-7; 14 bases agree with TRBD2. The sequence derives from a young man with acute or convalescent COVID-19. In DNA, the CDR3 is TGTGCCAGCAGCTTAGGGGGACTAGCGGGGGCCTTCTACGAGCAGTACTTC. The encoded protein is CASSLGGLAGAFYEQYF.